This TCR beta chain derives from a study of cytomegalovirus exposure and HLA in healthy donors. The PCR contained 60 Vbeta and 13 Jbeta primers. The method was immunoSEQ multiplex PCR; TCRdb's version includes in-frame clones alone and lacks a portion of them. The repertoire holds about 110,000 clones, with 65% to 85% as singletons. Germline V gene lookup returns CDR1 GTSNPN and CDR2 SVGIG (reference sequence). CDR3 length equals 13 residues. V was clipped by 8 bases and J by 3 bases, with 17 bases between them. The rearrangement links TRBV30 to TRBJ2-7, with a tentative D call TRBD2 (6 bases). The sequencing input was PBMCs. The sequence came from a man between 25 and 39 years old in good health and CMV-seropositive. The CDR3 DNA is TGTGCCGCCCGGGGGAGCTCTATCTACGAGCAGTACTTC. Amino acids: CAARGSSIYEQYF. The full variable domain, completed using reference TRBV30 and TRBJ2-7, is SQTIHQWPATLVQPVGSPLSLECTVEGTSNPNLYWYRQAAGRGLQLLFYSVGIGQISSEVPQNLSASRPQDRQFILSSKKLLLSDSGFYLCAARGSSIYEQYFGPGTRLTVT.